Ten or more counts support the clone carrying this T cell receptor beta chain. Its antigen is as yet unknown. The entry originates in a study of T cells in Graves' hyperthyroidism and ophthalmopathy. At the level of the study: Once the initial diagnosis was made, peripheral blood was obtained before any treatment. Study conclusions and caveats: In blood, most of the thyroid clonotypes expanded above 0.001 were also present.

The patients, who ranged from 18 to 65 in age, presented with newly diagnosed hyperthyroidism lasting under 2 months. Diagnosis relied on clinical symptoms, serum thyroxine and TRAb, thyroid ultrasound and orbital computed tomography. Template material for amplifying TCR beta CDR3 regions consisted of RNA transcripts. A first-round RT-PCR of the TCR CDR3 used the HTBI primer set. TCRdb reprocessed the multiplex PCR reads via MiXCR and lists one record per CDR3 protein. The sample shows roughly 200,000 distinct CDR3 sequences, approximately 16% of them seen only once. V lost 3 bases to trimming and J lost 5 bases; unmatched junction nucleotides: 4. Germline-derived CDR1 and CDR2 are SGHDN and FVKESK. The CDR3 consists of 14 residues.

The chain couples TRBV14 to TRBJ2-3, with 8 bases identical to TRBD2. This clonotype was sampled from a man aged 35 to 55 with Graves' hyperthyroidism. The sequencing sample was made of blood. The CDR3 protein is CASSQVGGGDTQYF. In DNA, the CDR3 is TGTGCCAGCAGCCAGGTCGGGGGGGGAGATACGCAGTATTTT. The full variable domain, completed using reference TRBV14 and TRBJ2-3, is EAGVTQFPSHSVIEKGQTVTLRCDPISGHDNLYWYRRVMGKEIKFLLHFVKESKQDESGMPNNRFLAERTGGTYSTLKVQPAELEDSGVYFCASSQVGGGDTQYFGPGTRLTVL.